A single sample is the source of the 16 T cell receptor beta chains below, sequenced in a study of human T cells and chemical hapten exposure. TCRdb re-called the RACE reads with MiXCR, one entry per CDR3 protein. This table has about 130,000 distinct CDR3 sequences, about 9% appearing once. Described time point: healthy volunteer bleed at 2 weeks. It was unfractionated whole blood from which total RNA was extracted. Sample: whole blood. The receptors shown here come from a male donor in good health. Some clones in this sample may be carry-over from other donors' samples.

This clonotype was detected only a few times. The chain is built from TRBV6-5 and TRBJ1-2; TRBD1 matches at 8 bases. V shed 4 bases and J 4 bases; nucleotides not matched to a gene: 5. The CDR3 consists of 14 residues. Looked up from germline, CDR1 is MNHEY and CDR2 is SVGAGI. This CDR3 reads CASSSGQEIYGYTF. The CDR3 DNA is TGTGCCAGCAGTTCGGGACAGGAAATCTATGGCTACACCTTC.

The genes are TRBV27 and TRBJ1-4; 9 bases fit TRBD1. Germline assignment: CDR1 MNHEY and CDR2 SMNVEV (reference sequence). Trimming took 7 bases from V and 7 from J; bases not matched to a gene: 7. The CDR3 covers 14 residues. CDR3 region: CASTLTGGGEKLFF. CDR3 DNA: TGTGCCAGCACCTTAACAGGGGGCGGTGAAAAACTGTTTTTT.

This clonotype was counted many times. For the CDR3, the DNA is TGCGCCAGCAGCAACCCGACAGGGGGTGATCAAGAGACCCAGTACTTC. It specifies CASSNPTGGDQETQYF. The chain uses TRBV5-1 and TRBJ2-5; TRBD1 agrees at 9 bases. Losses at the gene ends were 4 bases for V and 2 bases for J; bases not matched to a gene: 9. Germline V CDR1 and CDR2: SGHRS, YFSETQ. CDR3 length: 16 amino acids.

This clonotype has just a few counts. The CDR3 is CASSYSTGTGGEKLFF. DNA for the CDR3: TGTGCCAGCAGTTACTCGACTGGGACAGGGGGCGAAAAACTGTTTTTT. J is TRBJ1-4 and V is TRBV6-5; the match to TRBD1 covers 12 bases. CDR1 is MNHEY, CDR2 SVGAGI, per germline. The J segment lost 8 bases and the V segment lost 0 bases, leaving 4 bases of the junction unmatched. The CDR3 has 16 amino acids.

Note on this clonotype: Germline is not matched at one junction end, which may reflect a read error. CDR3 sequence (DNA): TGTGCCAACAGCTTACAAACGAACACTGAAGCTTTCTTT. Translating gives CANSLQTNTEAFF. This sequence joins TRBV7-9 and TRBJ1-1; D is undetermined. Germline values: CDR1 SEHNR, CDR2 FQNEAQ (reference sequence). The CDR3 consists of 13 residues.

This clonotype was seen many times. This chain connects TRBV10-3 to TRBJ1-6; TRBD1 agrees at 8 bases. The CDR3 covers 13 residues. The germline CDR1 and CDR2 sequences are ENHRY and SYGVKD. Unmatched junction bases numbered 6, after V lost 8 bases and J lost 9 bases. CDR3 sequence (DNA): TGTGCCATCCGAGGGACAGGAGCTTCACCCCTCCACTTT. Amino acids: CAIRGTGASPLHF.

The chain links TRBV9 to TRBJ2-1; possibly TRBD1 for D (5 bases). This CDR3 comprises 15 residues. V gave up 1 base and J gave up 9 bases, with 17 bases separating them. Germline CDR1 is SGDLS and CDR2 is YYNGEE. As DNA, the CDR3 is TGTGCCAGCAGCGTAAAACTCACAGGCCTGGGTGAGCAGTTCTTC. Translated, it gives CASSVKLTGLGEQFF.

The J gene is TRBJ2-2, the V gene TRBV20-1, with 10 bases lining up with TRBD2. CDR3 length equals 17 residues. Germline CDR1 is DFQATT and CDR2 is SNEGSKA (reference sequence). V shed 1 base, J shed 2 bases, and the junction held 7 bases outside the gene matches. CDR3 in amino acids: CSARVASGSLNTGELFF. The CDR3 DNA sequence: TGCAGTGCTAGAGTGGCTAGCGGGAGCCTTAACACCGGGGAGCTGTTTTTT.

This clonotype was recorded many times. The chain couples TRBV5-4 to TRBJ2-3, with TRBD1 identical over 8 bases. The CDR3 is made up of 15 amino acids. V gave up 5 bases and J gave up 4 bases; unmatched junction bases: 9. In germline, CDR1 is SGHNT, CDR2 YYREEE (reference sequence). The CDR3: CASRPGQERADTQYF. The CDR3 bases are TGTGCCAGCAGACCGGGACAGGAACGGGCAGATACGCAGTATTTT.

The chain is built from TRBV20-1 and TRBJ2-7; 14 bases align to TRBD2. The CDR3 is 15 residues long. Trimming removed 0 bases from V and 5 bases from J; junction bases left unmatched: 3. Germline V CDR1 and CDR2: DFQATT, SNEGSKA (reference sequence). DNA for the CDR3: TGCAGTGCTAGAGATCCGACTAGCGGGAGGGACGAGCAGTACTTC. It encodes CSARDPTSGRDEQYF.

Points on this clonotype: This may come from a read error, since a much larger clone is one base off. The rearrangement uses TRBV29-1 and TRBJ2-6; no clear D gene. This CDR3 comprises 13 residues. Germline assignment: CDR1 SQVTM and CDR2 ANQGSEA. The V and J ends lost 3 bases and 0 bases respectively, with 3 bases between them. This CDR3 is CSVERSGANVLTF. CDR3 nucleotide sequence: TGCAGCGTTGAGCGCTCTGGGGCCAACGTCCTGACTTTC.

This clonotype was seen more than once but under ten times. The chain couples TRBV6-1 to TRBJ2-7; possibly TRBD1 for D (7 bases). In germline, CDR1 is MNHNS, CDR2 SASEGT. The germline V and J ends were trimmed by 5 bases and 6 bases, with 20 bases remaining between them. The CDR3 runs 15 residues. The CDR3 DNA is TGTGCCAGCAGTAAACAGGGGCCCGCCGGGGGCGAGCAGTACTTC. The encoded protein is CASSKQGPAGGEQYF.

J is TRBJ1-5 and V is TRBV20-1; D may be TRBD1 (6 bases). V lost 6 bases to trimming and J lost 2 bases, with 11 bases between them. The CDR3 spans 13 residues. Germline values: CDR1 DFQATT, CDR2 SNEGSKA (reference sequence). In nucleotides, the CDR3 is TGCAGTGCCCGACAGGCTGGCAATCAGCCCCAGCATTTT. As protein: CSARQAGNQPQHF.

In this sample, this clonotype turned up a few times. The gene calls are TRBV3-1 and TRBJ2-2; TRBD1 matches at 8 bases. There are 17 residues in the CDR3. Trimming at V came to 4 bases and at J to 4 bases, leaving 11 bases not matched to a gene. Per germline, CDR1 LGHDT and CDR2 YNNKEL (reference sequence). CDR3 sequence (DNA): TGTGCCAGCAGCCCCCCCGGCCGACAGGGGCCCACCGGGGAGCTGTTTTTT. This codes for CASSPPGRQGPTGELFF. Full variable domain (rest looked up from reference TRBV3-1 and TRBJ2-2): DTAVSQTPKYLVTQMGNDKSIKCEQNLGHDTMYWYKQDSKKFLKIMFSYNNKELIINETVPNRFSPKSPDKAHLNLHINSLELGDSAVYFCASSPPGRQGPTGELFFGEGSRLTVL.

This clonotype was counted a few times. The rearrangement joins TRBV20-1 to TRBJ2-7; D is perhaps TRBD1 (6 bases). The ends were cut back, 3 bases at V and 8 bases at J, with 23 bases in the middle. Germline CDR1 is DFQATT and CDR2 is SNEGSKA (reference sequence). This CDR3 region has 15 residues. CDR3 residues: CSASQLGTSGSKQYF. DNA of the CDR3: TGCAGTGCTAGTCAACTCGGGACATCGGGTTCGAAGCAGTACTTC.

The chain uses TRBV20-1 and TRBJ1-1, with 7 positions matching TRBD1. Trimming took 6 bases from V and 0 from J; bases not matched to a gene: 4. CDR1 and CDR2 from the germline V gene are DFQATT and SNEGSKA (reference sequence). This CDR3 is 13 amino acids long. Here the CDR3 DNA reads TGCAGTGCACCGGGACAGCTGAACACTGAAGCTTTCTTT. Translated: CSAPGQLNTEAFF.